This passage covers 26 T cell receptor beta chains from one sample sequenced in a study of shared clonotypes between healthy human individuals (dated by TCRdb to the early 2020s). The library came from the immunoSEQ multiplex PCR assay. Drawn from immuneACCESS, this table holds only the in-frame rearrangements with V and J called that TCRdb kept. Clones are partly lost; checked studies trace under half to an unresolved V gene and leave the rest unexplained. The sample table contains about 1.1 million clones; only one count was recorded for approximately 80% of them. The top ten clones comprise roughly 0.82% of the sample. What was sequenced was memory CD4+ T cells from PBMCs. What the cell subset or site label conveys for this sample: CD45RA-negative fraction. These receptors were obtained from a man aged 18 to 29 in good health. Some clones in this sample may be carry-over from other donors' samples.

The gene calls are TRBV7-3 and TRBJ2-1; D is uncertain. Germline loops: CDR1 SGHTA, CDR2 FQGTGA. The length of the CDR3 is 13 residues. Trimming left V 1 base short and J 4 bases short, with 5 bases between. CDR3 in DNA: TGTGCCAGCAGCTTAAACACTTACAATGAGCAGTTCTTC. This gives the protein CASSLNTYNEQFF.

The chain recombines TRBV19 with TRBJ2-5; 8 bases match TRBD2. Germline lookup yields CDR1 LNHDA and CDR2 SQIVND (reference sequence). The CDR3 has 16 residues. After removal of 1 base from V and 4 bases from J, the junction contained 8 bases not matched to a gene. The CDR3 DNA sequence: TGTGCCAGTAGTATAGGACTAGCGTCTAGGGTAGAGACCCAGTACTTC. Translation gives CASSIGLASRVETQYF.

This chain links TRBV19 with TRBJ2-7, with TRBD2 as a possible D gene (5 bases). This CDR3 has 14 residues. Germline V CDR1 and CDR2: LNHDA, SQIVND (reference sequence). V was shortened by 0 bases and J by 2 bases, with 8 bases between the two germline ends. CDR3 in DNA: TGTGCCAGTAGTATAGAGCCGGGAACCTACGAGCAGTACTTC. This codes for CASSIEPGTYEQYF.

CDR3 loop: CASTGWAGELFF. In DNA, the CDR3 is TGTGCCAGCACCGGGTGGGCCGGGGAGCTGTTTTTT. The genes are TRBV27 and TRBJ2-2, with D unclear. Trimming left V 7 bases short and J 6 bases short, with 9 bases between. Per germline, CDR1 MNHEY and CDR2 SMNVEV (reference sequence). The CDR3 has 12 residues.

This clone was seen only a few times. The J gene is TRBJ1-1, the V gene TRBV20-1, with D unclear. V shed 3 bases and J shed 12 bases, with 14 bases lying between them. From germline, CDR1 is DFQATT and CDR2 SNEGSKA (reference sequence). The CDR3 covers 11 residues. This chain's CDR3 is CSARRSWMSFF. CDR3 sequence (DNA): TGCAGTGCTAGGCGGAGTTGGATGTCTTTCTTT.

The chain has TRBV11-2 and TRBJ2-3; 9 positions match TRBD2. This CDR3 region has 15 residues. J lost 4 bases, V lost 6 bases, and 8 bases had no gene match. CDR1 and CDR2 (germline): SGHAT, FQNNGV. The CDR3: CASRTGGRAPDTQYF. DNA for the CDR3: TGTGCCAGCAGGACGGGCGGGAGGGCCCCAGATACGCAGTATTTT.

This clone was seen only a few times. The chain employs TRBV7-9 and TRBJ2-7, with 9 positions matching TRBD2. Germline CDR1 SEHNR, CDR2 FQNEAQ (reference sequence). This CDR3 spans 14 amino acids. V shed 6 bases and J 6 bases; nucleotides not matched to a gene: 9. This CDR3 is CASRLGTSQPEQYF. In nucleotides, the CDR3 is TGTGCCAGCAGGCTTGGGACTAGCCAGCCCGAGCAGTACTTC.

The chain is built from TRBV7-3 and TRBJ1-1; TRBD1 might be the D (5 bases). Trimming left V 2 bases short and J 5 bases short, with 9 bases between. The CDR3 has 13 residues. In germline, CDR1 is SGHTA, CDR2 FQGTGA. In DNA, the CDR3 is TGTGCCAGCAGCTTATTGACAGAGACTGAAGCTTTCTTT. Translated: CASSLLTETEAFF.

This clone was seen only once. The chain links TRBV5-4 to TRBJ2-2; 15 nucleotides align to TRBD2. The trim removed 8 bases at V and 1 base at J, leaving 6 bases unmatched. CDR3 length: 17 residues. CDR1 SGHNT and CDR2 YYREEE come from the germline V gene (reference sequence). CDR3 residues: CASGLAGGPRNTGELFF. CDR3 coding DNA: TGTGCCAGTGGACTAGCGGGAGGGCCGCGGAACACCGGGGAGCTGTTTTTT.

V usage is TRBV6-1 and J usage is TRBJ1-3, with D possibly matching TRBD1 (5 bases). From germline, CDR1 is MNHNS and CDR2 SASEGT. CDR3 size: 15 residues. V was cut by 7 bases and J by 3 bases, with 16 bases left in between. CDR3 amino acids: CASTRQGAGGNTIYF. The CDR3 nucleotides are TGTGCCAGCACCCGGCAGGGTGCGGGTGGAAACACCATATATTTT.

This clone was observed a single time. The CDR3 coding sequence is TGTGCCACTGCCCCGGGCGGGAGCTACACCGGGGAGCTGTTTTTT. As protein: CATAPGGSYTGELFF. The rearrangement joins TRBV25-1 to TRBJ2-2; TRBD2 matches 7 bases. V shed 10 bases, J shed 3 bases, and the junction held 11 bases outside the gene matches. Germline loops: CDR1 MGHDK, CDR2 SYGVNS. The CDR3 is 15 residues long.

The chain recombines TRBV11-2 with TRBJ2-1; 8 nucleotides line up with TRBD2. The J segment lost 0 bases and the V segment lost 2 bases, leaving 6 bases of the junction unmatched. There are 17 residues in the CDR3. The germline V gene encodes CDR1 SGHAT and CDR2 FQNNGV. For the CDR3, the DNA is TGTGCCAGCAGCTTAAGTGGACTAGCAGGCTCCTACAATGAGCAGTTCTTC. Translating it yields CASSLSGLAGSYNEQFF.

This clone was picked up one time. The chain employs TRBV6-5 and TRBJ1-2, with D uncertain. The CDR3 is 14 residues long. Germline V gene sequence: CDR1 MNHEY, CDR2 SVGAGI. The V gene lost 2 bases and the J gene lost 4 bases, with 11 bases spanning the gap. The CDR3 sequence is CASSYGRLGYGYTF. The CDR3 DNA reads TGTGCCAGCAGTTACGGGAGGCTCGGCTATGGCTACACCTTC.

This clone was recorded only once. Other DNA sequences within the sample encode an identical CDR3. The V call is TRBV28, the J call TRBJ1-2; 7 bases match TRBD1. CDR3 length equals 13 residues. With 6 bases clipped from V and 4 bases from J, the junction kept 5 bases outside the gene matches. The V gene's germline CDR1 is MDHEN and CDR2 SYDVKM. CDR3: CASSLQGSYGYTF. The CDR3 DNA sequence: TGTGCCAGCAGCTTACAGGGGAGCTATGGCTACACCTTC.

The sample holds a few counts of this clone. The chain carries TRBV30 and TRBJ1-6, with D possibly TRBD1 on 6 matching bases. The CDR3 runs 15 residues. Germline assignment: CDR1 GTSNPN and CDR2 SVGIG (reference sequence). Deletions cut 8 bases from V and 0 bases from J, with 14 bases between. In nucleotides, the CDR3 is TGTGCCGGGGGGCGAGTGAGCTCCTATAATTCACCCCTCCACTTT. Its translation is CAGGRVSSYNSPLHF. The full variable domain, with the rest looked up from reference TRBV30 and TRBJ1-6, is SQTIHQWPATLVQPVGSPLSLECTVEGTSNPNLYWYRQAAGRGLQLLFYSVGIGQISSEVPQNLSASRPQDRQFILSSKKLLLSDSGFYLCAGGRVSSYNSPLHFGNGTRLTVT.

This chain uses TRBV11-2 with TRBJ2-5; TRBD2 agrees at 8 bases. The germline V gene has CDR1 SGHAT and CDR2 FQNNGV. Germline trimming cut 9 bases from V and 5 bases from J; bases unmatched to any gene: 5. This CDR3 region has 12 residues. The CDR3 loop reads CASGLAGETQYF. The DNA for the CDR3 is TGTGCCAGTGGACTAGCCGGCGAGACCCAGTACTTC.

This clone was counted once. At one end, the junction sequence differs from germline, possibly due to a read error. This sample includes further DNA sequences coding for the same CDR3. This chain uses TRBV27 with TRBJ1-2; D is undetermined. Looked up from germline, CDR1 is MNHEY and CDR2 is SMNVEV (reference sequence). The length of the CDR3 is 14 residues. CDR3 region: CASSLSRANYGYTF. The DNA of the CDR3 is TGTGCCAGCAGTTTATCTCGGGCGAACTATGGCTATACCTTC.

V and J are TRBV2 and TRBJ2-5; TRBD2 matches at 8 bases. The germline CDR1 and CDR2 sequences are SNHLY and FYNNEI. V was pared by 4 bases and J by 1 base, with 5 bases of the junction left unmatched. The CDR3 runs to 15 residues. CDR3 nucleotides: TGTGCCAGCAGTGGCATTAGCGGGATCCAAGAGACCCAGTACTTC. This translates into CASSGISGIQETQYF.

Worth noting for this clone: Given the absence of the conserved phenylalanine or tryptophan at the CDR3 end, a read error is likely. The chain recombines TRBV5-1 with TRBJ1-1; D is possibly TRBD1 (6 bases). The CDR3 runs to 14 residues. Germline V gene sequence: CDR1 SGHRS, CDR2 YFSETQ. Trimming shortened V by 1 base and J by 3 bases, and 10 bases separated the two germline ends. CDR3 nucleotides: TGCGCCAGCAGCTTGATGCCAGGGGACACTGAAGCTTTCTCT. Its protein is CASSLMPGDTEAFS.

This clone was counted a single time. The same CDR3 arises from other DNA sequences in this sample as well. The chain joins TRBV28 to TRBJ1-1, with TRBD1 matching 9 bases. Per germline, CDR1 MDHEN and CDR2 SYDVKM. The CDR3 sequence is 15 residues long. Trimming took 6 bases from V and 1 from J; bases not matched to a gene: 6. The CDR3 DNA follows: TGTGCCAGCAGCCTGGGACAGGGTGGGAACACTGAAGCTTTCTTT. It yields the protein CASSLGQGGNTEAFF.

This rearrangement joins TRBV11-2 to TRBJ1-2, with D perhaps matching TRBD1 (5 bases). CDR1 is SGHAT, CDR2 FQNNGV, per germline. The CDR3 spans 15 residues. Trimming took off 5 bases at V and 5 bases at J, with 18 bases between the two ends. CDR3 in DNA: TGTGCCAGCAGCAGGACACCTTCCCCAGATTATGGCTACACCTTC. It translates to CASSRTPSPDYGYTF.

The V and J genes are TRBV18 and TRBJ2-7; D is possibly TRBD2 (7 bases). The CDR3 is 19 residues long. V lost 6 bases and J 7 bases, leaving 34 bases between the germline ends. Germline V lookup: CDR1 KGHSH, CDR2 LQKENI. DNA of the CDR3: TGTGCCAGCTCCCGCTGGGGGGGGCAGAGCGGCCAGCCTATGGGTGAGCAGTACTTC. Translated: CASSRWGGQSGQPMGEQYF.

Worth noting for this clone: This may arise from a read error, as a much more abundant clone is one base away. The chain is built from TRBV29-1 and TRBJ2-2; 13 bases match TRBD2. CDR3 length equals 16 residues. In germline, CDR1 is SQVTM, CDR2 ANQGSEA. V trimming: 6 bases; J trimming: 6 bases; junction bases outside the gene matches: 10. The CDR3 here is CSVPRTSGSSAGELFF. CDR3 nucleotides: TGCAGCGTCCCCAGGACTAGCGGGAGCTCCGCCGGGGAGCTGTTTTTT.

This rearrangement joins TRBV15 to TRBJ1-1; possibly TRBD1 for D (5 bases). Germline V gives CDR1 LNHNV, CDR2 YYDKDF (reference sequence). Deletions cut 4 bases from V and 2 bases from J, with 17 bases between. CDR3 length equals 16 residues. CDR3 in DNA: TGTGCCACCAGCAAAAGAGGAGGACAACTTAACACTGAAGCTTTCTTT. Protein product: CATSKRGGQLNTEAFF.

About this clone: Other DNA sequences in this specimen translate into the identical CDR3. The chain carries TRBV5-1 and TRBJ2-3; TRBD2 is a possible D gene (7 bases). Looked up from germline, CDR1 is SGHRS and CDR2 is YFSETQ. V lost 0 bases and J lost 2, with 10 bases in between. The CDR3 has 15 residues. The DNA of the CDR3 is TGCGCCAGCAGCTTGGCCGGGGGGCCCACAGATACGCAGTATTTT. Protein product: CASSLAGGPTDTQYF.

V gene TRBV5-1 combines with J gene TRBJ1-2; tentative D call: TRBD1 (5 bases). The CDR3 has 16 residues. V lost 5 bases and J lost 3, with 20 bases in between. Per germline, CDR1 SGHRS and CDR2 YFSETQ. The CDR3 DNA reads as TGCGCCAGCAGTCCGGGGCCGGGGGGAGGCGACTATGGCTACACCTTC. Its translation is CASSPGPGGGDYGYTF.